The TCR beta chain under discussion was sequenced for a study of T-cell reconstitution after alpha-beta-depleted transplantation in children. Whole-study findings and limits: Alpha-beta T cells present about two months after transplant were reported to originate from several hundred expanded graft clones. Several patients had high TCRbeta diversity at day 60; it came from surviving recipient T cells and thymic progenitors. T-cell numbers and diversity one year post-transplant derived largely from freshly generated T cells.

About this clonotype itself: Its antigen is as yet unknown.

This CDR3 is 14 amino acids long. The V gene end was trimmed by 2 bases and the J gene end by 2 bases; junction bases not matched to a gene: 2. Germline values: CDR1 MNHNS, CDR2 SASEGT. Unique molecular identifiers were incorporated when the TCRbeta library was constructed. MiXCR was run by TCRdb on the PCR reads, yielding one entry per CDR3 protein. The data contain 250,000 to 300,000 distinct CDR3 sequences, less than 9.5% of them seen just once; the ten biggest clones take up over 7.5%. This receptor was identified in a female patient between 2 and 10 years old who had a stem cell transplant for Fanconi anemia, so the T cells may come from the graft donor. The chain recombines TRBV6-1 with TRBJ2-5; 7 positions agree with TRBD1. Sequencing was performed on peripheral blood, taken 360 days after TCRalphabeta/CD19-depleted stem cell transplant. The CDR3 protein is CASSEYRGQETQYF. The CDR3 DNA sequence: TGTGCCAGCAGTGAATACAGGGGACAAGAGACCCAGTACTTC.